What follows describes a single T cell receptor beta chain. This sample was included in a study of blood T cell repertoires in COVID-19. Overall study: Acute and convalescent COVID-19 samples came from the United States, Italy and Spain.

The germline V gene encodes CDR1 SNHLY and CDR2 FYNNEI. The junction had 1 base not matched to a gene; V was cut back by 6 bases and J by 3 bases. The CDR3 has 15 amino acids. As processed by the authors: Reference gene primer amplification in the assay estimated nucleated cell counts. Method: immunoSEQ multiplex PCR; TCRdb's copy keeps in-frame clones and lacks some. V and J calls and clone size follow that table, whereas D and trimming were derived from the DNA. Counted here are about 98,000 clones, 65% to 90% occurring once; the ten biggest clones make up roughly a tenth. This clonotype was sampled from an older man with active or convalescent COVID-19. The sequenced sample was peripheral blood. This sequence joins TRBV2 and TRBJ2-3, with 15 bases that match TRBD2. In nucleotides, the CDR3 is TGTGCCAGCAGGGGACTAGCGGGGGGAACAGATACGCAGTATTTT. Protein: CASRGLAGGTDTQYF.